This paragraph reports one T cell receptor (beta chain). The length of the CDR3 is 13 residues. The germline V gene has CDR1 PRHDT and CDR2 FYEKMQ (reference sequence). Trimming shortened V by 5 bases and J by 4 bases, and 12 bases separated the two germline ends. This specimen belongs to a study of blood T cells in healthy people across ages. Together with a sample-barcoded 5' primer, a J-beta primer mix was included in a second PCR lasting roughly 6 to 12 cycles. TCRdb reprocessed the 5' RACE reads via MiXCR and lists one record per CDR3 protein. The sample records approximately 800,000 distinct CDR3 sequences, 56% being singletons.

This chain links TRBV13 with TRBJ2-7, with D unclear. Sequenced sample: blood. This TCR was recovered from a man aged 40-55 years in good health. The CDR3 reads CASSPSWKYEQYF. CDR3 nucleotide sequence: TGTGCCAGCAGCCCAAGTTGGAAATACGAGCAGTACTTC.